This section outlines one TCR beta chain sequence together with its context. Its specificity is unknown. This sample is part of a study of shared clonotypes between healthy human individuals. Study findings and constraints: In general, naive subsets displayed greater estimated richness than memory subsets did. How much donors shared clonotypes was expected to be affected by sequencing depth.

Assay used: immunoSEQ multiplex PCR; TCRdb lists only in-frame clones, some missing. This table has about 1.4 million clones, roughly 96% appearing once. The V segment lost 4 bases and the J segment 4 bases; nucleotides outside the gene matches: 8. This CDR3 spans 15 amino acids. CDR1 is SGHDT, CDR2 YYEEEE, per germline. Sequenced sample: naive CD4+ T cells sorted from blood. Noted subset: CD45RA+ positively selected. The source is a man aged 30-40 years in good health. The J gene is TRBJ2-5, the V gene TRBV5-6; 9 nucleotides line up with TRBD2. CDR3 in DNA: TGTGCCAGCAGCGAAAAAATAGCGGGAGCAGAGACCCAGTACTTC. It is translated as CASSEKIAGAETQYF.